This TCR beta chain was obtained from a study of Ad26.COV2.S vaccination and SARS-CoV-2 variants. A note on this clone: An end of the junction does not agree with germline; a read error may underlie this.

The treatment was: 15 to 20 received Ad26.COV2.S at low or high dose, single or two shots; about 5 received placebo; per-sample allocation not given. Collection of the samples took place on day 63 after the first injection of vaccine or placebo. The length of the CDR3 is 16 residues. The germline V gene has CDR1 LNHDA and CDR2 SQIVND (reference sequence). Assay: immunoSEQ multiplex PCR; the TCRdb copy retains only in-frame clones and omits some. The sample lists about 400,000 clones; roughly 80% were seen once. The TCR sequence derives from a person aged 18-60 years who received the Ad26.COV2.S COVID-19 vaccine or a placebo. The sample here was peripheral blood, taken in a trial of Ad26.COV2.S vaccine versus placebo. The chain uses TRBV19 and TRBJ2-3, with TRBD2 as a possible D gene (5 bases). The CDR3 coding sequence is TGTGCCAGTAGTATTTTTTATACGGGAAGCACGGATACGCAGTATTTT. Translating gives CASSIFYTGSTDTQYF.